This TCR beta chain came from a study of cytomegalovirus exposure and HLA in healthy donors. Points from the study as a whole: After further analysis at a later stage, around 17,000 TCR beta sequences were associated with HLA alleles at 0.05 false discovery rate. Most subjects' HLA-A and HLA-B alleles were reportedly predicted from TCR beta sequences.

These donors, healthy bone marrow donors, were studied. V dropped 6 bases and J dropped 4 bases, with 24 bases sitting between them. The length of the CDR3 is 18 residues. Germline values: CDR1 SNHLY, CDR2 FYNNEI. About this clone itself: Its target is unknown.

The PCR employed 60 Vbeta primers together with 13 Jbeta primers. Libraries were prepared by immunoSEQ multiplex PCR; TCRdb keeps only in-frame clonotypes and omits some of them. The repertoire holds roughly 110,000 clones, with around three quarters as singletons. This chain uses TRBV2 with TRBJ2-2; tentatively, D is TRBD2 (6 bases). The sequence derives from a woman aged 25 to 39 in good health and CMV-seronegative. The sample taken for sequencing was PBMCs. This CDR3 is CASRDGTPDPRSTGELFF. The CDR3 DNA reads TGTGCCAGCAGGGATGGGACTCCCGACCCCCGTAGCACCGGGGAGCTGTTTTTT. The whole variable domain, filled in from reference TRBV2 and TRBJ2-2, reads EPEVTQTPSHQVTQMGQEVILRCVPISNHLYFYWYRQILGQKVEFLVSFYNNEISEKSEIFDDQFSVERPDGSNFTLKIRSTKLEDSAMYFCASRDGTPDPRSTGELFFGEGSRLTVL.